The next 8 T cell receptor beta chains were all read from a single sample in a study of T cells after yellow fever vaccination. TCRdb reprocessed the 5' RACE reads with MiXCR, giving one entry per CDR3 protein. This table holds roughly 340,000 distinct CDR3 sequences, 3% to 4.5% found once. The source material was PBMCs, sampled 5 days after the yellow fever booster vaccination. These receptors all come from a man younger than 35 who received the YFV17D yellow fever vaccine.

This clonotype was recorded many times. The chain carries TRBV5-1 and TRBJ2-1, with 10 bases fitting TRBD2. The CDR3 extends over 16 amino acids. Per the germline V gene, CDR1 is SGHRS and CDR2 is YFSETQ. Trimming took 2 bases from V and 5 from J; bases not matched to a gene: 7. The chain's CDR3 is CASSFQLAGTDNEQFF. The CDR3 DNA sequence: TGCGCCAGCAGCTTCCAACTAGCGGGGACTGACAATGAGCAGTTCTTC.

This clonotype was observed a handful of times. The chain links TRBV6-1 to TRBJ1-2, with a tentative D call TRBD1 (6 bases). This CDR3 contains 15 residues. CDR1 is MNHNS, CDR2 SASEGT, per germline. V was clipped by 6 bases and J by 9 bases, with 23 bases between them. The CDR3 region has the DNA TGTGCCAGCAGGGACCCGGGGCGGGGGGCAGTGAGCTACACCTTC. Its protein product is CASRDPGRGAVSYTF.

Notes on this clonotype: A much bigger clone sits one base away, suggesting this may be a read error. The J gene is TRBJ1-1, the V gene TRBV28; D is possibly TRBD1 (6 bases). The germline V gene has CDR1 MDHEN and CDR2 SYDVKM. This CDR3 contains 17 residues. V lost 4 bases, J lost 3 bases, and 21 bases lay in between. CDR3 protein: CASSWPLGGGFDTEAFF. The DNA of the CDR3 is TGTGCCAGCAGTTGGCCGTTGGGCGGGGGCTTTGACACTGAAGCTTTCTTT.

The CDR3 region is CASSLPGSSYNEQFF. CDR3 DNA sequence: TGTGCCAGCAGCTTACCTGGAAGCTCCTACAATGAGCAGTTCTTC. The V and J genes are TRBV7-9 and TRBJ2-1, with D unclear. The CDR3 is made up of 15 amino acids. The germline gives CDR1 SEHNR, CDR2 FQNEAQ (reference sequence). Trimming took 2 bases from V and 0 from J, leaving 8 bases between them.

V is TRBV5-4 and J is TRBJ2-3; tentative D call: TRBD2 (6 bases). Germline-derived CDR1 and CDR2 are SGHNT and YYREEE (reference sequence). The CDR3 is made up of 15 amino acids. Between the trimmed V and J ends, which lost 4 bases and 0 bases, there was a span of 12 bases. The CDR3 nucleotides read TGTGCCAGCAGCCCTTCCGGGACTAGCACAGATACGCAGTATTTT. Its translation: CASSPSGTSTDTQYF. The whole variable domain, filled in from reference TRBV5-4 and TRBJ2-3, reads ETGVTQSPTHLIKTRGQQVTLRCSSQSGHNTVSWYQQALGQGPQFIFQYYREEENGRGNFPPRFSGLQFPNYSSELNVNALELDDSALYLCASSPSGTSTDTQYFGPGTRLTVL.

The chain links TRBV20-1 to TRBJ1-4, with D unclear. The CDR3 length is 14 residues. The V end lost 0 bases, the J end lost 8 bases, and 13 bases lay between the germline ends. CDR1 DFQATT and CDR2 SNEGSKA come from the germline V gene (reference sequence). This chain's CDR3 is CSARDGIDREKLFF. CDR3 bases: TGCAGTGCTAGAGACGGGATTGATCGCGAAAAACTGTTTTTT.

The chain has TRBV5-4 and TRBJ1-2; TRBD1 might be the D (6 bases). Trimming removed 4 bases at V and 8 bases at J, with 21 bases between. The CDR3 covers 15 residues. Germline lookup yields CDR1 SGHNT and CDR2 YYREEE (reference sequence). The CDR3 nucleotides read TGTGCCAGCAGCCCTAAGGCCACAGGGACCCCCGGCTACACCTTC. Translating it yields CASSPKATGTPGYTF.

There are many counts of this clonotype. As DNA, the CDR3 is TGTGCCAGCAGTCCCGCCGGGACAGGGGACGAGCAGTACTTC. Translated, it gives CASSPAGTGDEQYF. V usage is TRBV12-3 or TRBV12-4 and J usage is TRBJ2-7, with 10 bases identical to TRBD1. The ends lost 5 bases at V and 5 bases at J; junction bases unmatched: 6. The CDR3 length is 14 residues.